This T cell receptor (beta chain) was captured in a study of neoadjuvant anti-PD-1 for oral cavity cancer. Time point reported: after neoadjuvant nivolumab, at surgical resection. The V end lost 4 bases, the J end lost 0 bases, and 15 bases lay between the germline ends. The V gene's germline CDR1 is SEHNR and CDR2 FQNEAQ (reference sequence). This CDR3 spans 16 amino acids. Sequencing was performed with immunoSEQ multiplex PCR; in TCRdb, only in-frame clones are kept and a portion is missing. The sample lists roughly 9,500 clones, 65% to 70% occurring once. The TCR sequence derives from a person between 35 and 79 years old with oral cavity squamous cell carcinoma. Sequencing was performed on PBMCs, taken after nivolumab (anti-PD-1) treatment. The chain uses TRBV7-9 and TRBJ1-2; D might be TRBD1 (5 bases). This CDR3 reads CASSSGTVFSNYGYTF. CDR3 bases: TGTGCCAGCAGCTCCGGGACGGTCTTTTCTAACTATGGCTACACCTTC.